This record looks at one TCR beta chain sequence and its context. As yet, its antigen is unknown. CDR1 is LNHDA, CDR2 SQIVND, per germline (reference sequence). The CDR3 has 14 residues. J gave up 7 bases and V 2 bases, and 6 bases lay outside the gene matches. This sample is drawn from a study of cytomegalovirus exposure and HLA in healthy donors. Study-level points and caveats: Overall, roughly 160 TCR beta chains were annotated as cytomegalovirus-associated. Prediction of most subjects' HLA-A and HLA-B alleles by TCR beta sequences was reportedly accurate.

The PCR made use of 60 Vbeta and 13 Jbeta primers. TCRdb's table, derived via immunoSEQ multiplex PCR, lists solely in-frame clones and lacks some. The top ten clones hold roughly 5.1% of a sample with 60,000 to 70,000 clones, roughly 73% of them seen once. The specimen sequenced was PBMCs. This TCR was recovered from a male donor in good health and CMV-seropositive. V is TRBV19 and J is TRBJ1-2; 8 nucleotides line up with TRBD1. CDR3 sequence reads: CASSIFKGQAGYTF. CDR3 in DNA: TGTGCCAGTAGTATATTCAAGGGACAGGCTGGCTACACCTTC.